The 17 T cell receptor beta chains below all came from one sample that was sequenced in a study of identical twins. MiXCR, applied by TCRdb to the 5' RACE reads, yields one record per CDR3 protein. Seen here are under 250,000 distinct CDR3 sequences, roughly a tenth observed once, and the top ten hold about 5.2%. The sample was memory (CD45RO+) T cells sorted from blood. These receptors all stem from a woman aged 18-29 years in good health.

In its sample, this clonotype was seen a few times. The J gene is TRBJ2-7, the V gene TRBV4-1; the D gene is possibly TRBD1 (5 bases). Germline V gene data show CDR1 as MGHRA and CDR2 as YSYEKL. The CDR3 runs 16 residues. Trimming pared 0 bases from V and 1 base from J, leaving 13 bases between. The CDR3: CASSQDIRSGSYEQYF. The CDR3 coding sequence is TGCGCCAGCAGCCAAGATATCCGGTCAGGGTCCTACGAGCAGTACTTC.

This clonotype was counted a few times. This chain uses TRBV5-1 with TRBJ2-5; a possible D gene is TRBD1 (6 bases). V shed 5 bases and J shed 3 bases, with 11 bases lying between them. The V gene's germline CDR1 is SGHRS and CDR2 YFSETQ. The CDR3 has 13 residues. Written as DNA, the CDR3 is TGCGCCAGCAGACCACAGGGAAAAGAGACCCAGTACTTC. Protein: CASRPQGKETQYF.

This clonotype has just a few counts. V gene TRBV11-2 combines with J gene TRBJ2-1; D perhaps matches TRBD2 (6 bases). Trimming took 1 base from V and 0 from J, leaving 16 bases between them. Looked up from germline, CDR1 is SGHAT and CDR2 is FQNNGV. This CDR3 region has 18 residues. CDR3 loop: CASSLVVVGLLSYNEQFF. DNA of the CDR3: TGTGCCAGCAGCTTAGTCGTGGTGGGACTCCTCTCCTACAATGAGCAGTTCTTC.

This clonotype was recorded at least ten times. CDR3 DNA: TGTGCCAGCAGTTTATTCAGTTACGGGGAGCTGTTTTTT. Its translation: CASSLFSYGELFF. The chain carries TRBV12-3 or TRBV12-4 and TRBJ2-2; D not certain. V was clipped by 2 bases and J by 7 bases, with 8 bases between them. The CDR3 spans 13 residues.

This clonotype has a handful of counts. CDR3 in amino acids: CASRTEPNTGELFF. The CDR3 nucleotides read TGTGCCAGCAGGACGGAGCCGAACACCGGGGAGCTGTTTTTT. This chain connects TRBV12-3 or TRBV12-4 to TRBJ2-2; D is ambiguous. Trimming took off 6 bases at V and 0 bases at J, with 8 bases between the two ends. The CDR3 sequence is 14 residues long.

The CDR3 loop is CASSFLSSGNEQFF. For the CDR3, the DNA is TGTGCCAGCAGCTTCTTATCAAGCGGCAATGAGCAGTTCTTC. This chain connects TRBV7-9 to TRBJ2-1; TRBD2 is a possible D gene (5 bases). V lost 3 bases and J lost 6, with 12 bases in between. This CDR3 has 14 residues. Germline CDR1 is SEHNR and CDR2 is FQNEAQ (reference sequence). Supplemented by reference TRBV7-9 and TRBJ2-1, the full variable domain reads DTGVSQNPRHKITKRGQNVTFRCDPISEHNRLYWYRQTLGQGPEFLTYFQNEAQLEKSRLLSDRFSAERPKGSFSTLEIQRTEQGDSAMYLCASSFLSSGNEQFFGPGTRLTVL.

CDR3 DNA sequence: TGTGCCAGCAGTTTTACGGGTCGGAGCACAGATACGCAGTATTTT. It encodes CASSFTGRSTDTQYF. This chain links TRBV27 with TRBJ2-3; D gene unclear. CDR3 length: 15 amino acids. Germline CDR1 is MNHEY and CDR2 is SMNVEV (reference sequence). V lost 3 bases and J 0 bases, leaving 10 bases between the germline ends.

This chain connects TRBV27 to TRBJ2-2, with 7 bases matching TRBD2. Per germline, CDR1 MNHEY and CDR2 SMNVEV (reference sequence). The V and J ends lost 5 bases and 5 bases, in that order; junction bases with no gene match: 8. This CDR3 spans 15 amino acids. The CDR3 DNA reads TGTGCCAGCAGTCTCCAGCGGGAAGGGACCGGGGAGCTGTTTTTT. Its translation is CASSLQREGTGELFF.

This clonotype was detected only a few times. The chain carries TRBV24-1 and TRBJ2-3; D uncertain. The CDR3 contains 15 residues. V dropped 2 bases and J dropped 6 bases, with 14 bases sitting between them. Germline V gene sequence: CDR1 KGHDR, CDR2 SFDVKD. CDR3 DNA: TGTGCCACCAGTGATTCATCCACCACAGCGGATACGCAGTATTTT. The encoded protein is CATSDSSTTADTQYF.

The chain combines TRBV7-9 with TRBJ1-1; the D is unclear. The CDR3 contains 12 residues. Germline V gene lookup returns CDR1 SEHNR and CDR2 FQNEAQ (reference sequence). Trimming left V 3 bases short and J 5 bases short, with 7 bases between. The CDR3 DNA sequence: TGTGCCAGCAGCTTCGTTAAGACTGAAGCTTTCTTT. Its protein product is CASSFVKTEAFF. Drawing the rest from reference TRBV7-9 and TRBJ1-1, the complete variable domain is DTGVSQNPRHKITKRGQNVTFRCDPISEHNRLYWYRQTLGQGPEFLTYFQNEAQLEKSRLLSDRFSAERPKGSFSTLEIQRTEQGDSAMYLCASSFVKTEAFFGQGTRLTVV.

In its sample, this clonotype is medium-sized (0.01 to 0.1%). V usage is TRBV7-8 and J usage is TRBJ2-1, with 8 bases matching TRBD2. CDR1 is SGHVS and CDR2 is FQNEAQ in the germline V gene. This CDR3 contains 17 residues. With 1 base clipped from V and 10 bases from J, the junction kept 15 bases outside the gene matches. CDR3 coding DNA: TGTGCCAGCAGCTTAGTCTCCGGGACTAGACGCTCGGGGGAGCAGTTCTTC. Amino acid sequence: CASSLVSGTRRSGEQFF.

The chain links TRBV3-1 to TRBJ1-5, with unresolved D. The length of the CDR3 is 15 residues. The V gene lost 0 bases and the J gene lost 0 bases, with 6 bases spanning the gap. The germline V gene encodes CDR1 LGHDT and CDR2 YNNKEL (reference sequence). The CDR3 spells CASSQEGYSNQPQHF. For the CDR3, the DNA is TGTGCCAGCAGCCAAGAAGGGTATAGCAATCAGCCCCAGCATTTT.

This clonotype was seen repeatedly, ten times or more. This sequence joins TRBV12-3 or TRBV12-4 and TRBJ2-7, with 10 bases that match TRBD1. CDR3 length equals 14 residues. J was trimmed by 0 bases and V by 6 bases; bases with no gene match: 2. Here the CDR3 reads CASRRQGASYEQYF. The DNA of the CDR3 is TGTGCCAGCAGGAGACAGGGGGCCTCCTACGAGCAGTACTTC.

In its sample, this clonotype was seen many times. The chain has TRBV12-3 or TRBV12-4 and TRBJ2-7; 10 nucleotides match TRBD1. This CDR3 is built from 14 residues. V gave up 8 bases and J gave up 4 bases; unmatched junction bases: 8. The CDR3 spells CASSETGGAYEQYF. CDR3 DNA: TGTGCCAGCTCCGAGACAGGGGGCGCGTACGAGCAGTACTTC.

The CDR3 region is CASSLDGLAGGSFAYEQYF. In DNA form, the CDR3 reads TGTGCCAGCAGCTTAGATGGACTAGCGGGAGGATCCTTCGCCTACGAGCAGTACTTC. V and J are TRBV11-2 and TRBJ2-7; 14 nucleotides match TRBD2. CDR3 length equals 19 residues. Germline CDR1 and CDR2: SGHAT and FQNNGV. Unmatched junction bases numbered 9, after V lost 0 bases and J lost 2 bases.

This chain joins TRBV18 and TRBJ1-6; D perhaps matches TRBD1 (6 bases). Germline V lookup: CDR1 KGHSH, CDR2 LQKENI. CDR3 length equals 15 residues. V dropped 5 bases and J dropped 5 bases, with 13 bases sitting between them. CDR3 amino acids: CASSSQGYHNSPLHF. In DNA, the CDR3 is TGTGCCAGCTCAAGTCAGGGGTACCATAATTCACCCCTCCACTTT.

CDR3 sequence reads: CAWSEGPYNEQFF. The CDR3 coding sequence is TGTGCCTGGAGTGAGGGACCCTACAATGAGCAGTTCTTC. The chain is built from TRBV30 and TRBJ2-1; tentatively, D is TRBD1 or TRBD2 (5 bases each). CDR1 and CDR2 (germline): GTSNPN, SVGIG (reference sequence). Deletions cut 1 base from V and 2 bases from J, with 6 bases between. The CDR3 runs to 13 residues. Full variable domain (rest looked up from reference TRBV30 and TRBJ2-1): SQTIHQWPATLVQPVGSPLSLECTVEGTSNPNLYWYRQAAGRGLQLLFYSVGIGQISSEVPQNLSASRPQDRQFILSSKKLLLSDSGFYLCAWSEGPYNEQFFGPGTRLTVL.